In its sample, the clone carrying this TCR beta chain was seen a few times. What it binds is unknown. As every portion of the isolated RNA was reverse transcribed, the sequencing read expressed TCRB transcripts. Clones were read by immunoSEQ multiplex PCR, and TCRdb kept only the in-frame ones, dropping some. The profile covers some 150,000 clones, with over 8.5% appearing a single time and 2% to 2.5% taken by the ten largest. The data belong to a study of beta chain features in type 1 diabetes. Study-wide results and limits: All four CD4+ subsets from Type 1 diabetes patients carried moderately but significantly shorter TCRB CDR3s. PCR may have favored shorter templates equally in patients and controls. Fewer junction insertions and more nucleotide deletions appeared in type 1 diabetes patients.

The CDR3 loop spans 12 amino acids. Trimming removed 4 bases at V and 8 bases at J, with 12 bases between. Germline values: CDR1 SQVTM, CDR2 ANQGSEA. A sort by CD45RO/CCR7/CD25/CD127/CD95/CD27 yielded CD4+ naive, central memory, regulatory and stem cell-like memory cells. Source material: central memory CD4+ T cells from blood. The genes are TRBV29-1 and TRBJ2-4; D remains unclear. The clonotype was recovered from a man younger than 35 in good health. Written as DNA, the CDR3 is TGCAGCGTTGGCGCCGCAAGGGACATTCAGTACTTC. Residues: CSVGAARDIQYF.